The 21 T cell receptor beta chains presented below share a single source sample, sequenced in a study of T-cell memory formation after mild COVID-19. Via MiXCR, TCRdb re-called the 5' RACE reads, giving one row per CDR3 protein. The table lists under 450,000 distinct CDR3 sequences, roughly 19% of them singletons. Sequenced input: PBMCs or a T cell subset sorted from them (not recorded which). These receptors all stem from a man younger than 35 who had mild COVID-19 (a few samples of this study predate the infection). Cell type and time point are not known.

On this clonotype: At one end, the junction sequence differs from germline, possibly due to a read error. This chain connects TRBV12-3 or TRBV12-4 to TRBJ2-5; 8 nucleotides match TRBD2. The CDR3 consists of 14 residues. CDR3 nucleotide sequence: TGTGCCAGCAGTATAGCGGGGAGCCAAGAGACCCAGTACTTC. Translating it yields CASSIAGSQETQYF.

J is TRBJ2-7 and V is TRBV6-2 or TRBV6-3, with unresolved D. The V end lost 2 bases, the J end lost 3 bases, and 14 bases lay between the germline ends. This CDR3 comprises 15 residues. Germline lookup yields CDR1 MNHEY and CDR2 SVGEGT. This CDR3 reads CASSYGQRRNYEQYV. CDR3 coding DNA: TGTGCCAGCAGTTACGGGCAACGGCGGAACTACGAGCAGTACGTC.

This clonotype was counted only a few times. The chain couples TRBV5-1 to TRBJ2-7; D not certain. Deletions cut 4 bases from V and 2 bases from J, with 22 bases between. The CDR3 has 17 residues. CDR1 and CDR2 (germline): SGHRS, YFSETQ. The CDR3 protein is CASSGSYTDGTAYEQYF. In DNA form, the CDR3 reads TGCGCCAGCAGCGGATCTTACACGGACGGCACCGCCTACGAGCAGTACTTC.

Many counts were recorded for this clonotype. J is TRBJ1-5 and V is TRBV6-2 or TRBV6-3; D gene unclear. The length of the CDR3 is 14 residues. Deletions cut 0 bases from V and 4 bases from J, with 7 bases between. Germline V gives CDR1 MNHEY, CDR2 SVGEGT. CDR3: CASSYSGSNQPQHF. In nucleotides, the CDR3 is TGTGCCAGCAGTTACTCTGGCAGTAATCAGCCCCAGCATTTT.

The CDR3 spells CASSFEGWPNEQFF. CDR3 in DNA: TGTGCCAGCAGCTTTGAGGGATGGCCCAATGAGCAGTTCTTC. The J gene is TRBJ2-1, the V gene TRBV11-2, with a possible D match to TRBD2 (5 bases). From germline, CDR1 is SGHAT and CDR2 FQNNGV. The CDR3 is 14 residues long. Trimming stripped 3 bases from V and 6 bases from J, with 12 bases between.

The table lists this clonotype with a few counts. The chain links TRBV18 to TRBJ2-1; the match to TRBD1 covers 9 bases. The V gene's germline CDR1 is KGHSH and CDR2 LQKENI. Trimming removed 0 bases from V and 5 bases from J; junction bases left unmatched: 5. There are 16 residues in the CDR3. CDR3 nucleotide sequence: TGTGCCAGCTCACCACCAGGACAGGGGAATAACAATGAGCAGTTCTTC. Translating gives CASSPPGQGNNNEQFF.

Comments on this clonotype: It may be a read error: a sequence one base away is much more abundant. This chain links TRBV6-1 with TRBJ2-3, with D tentatively TRBD1 (6 bases). Trimming left V 8 bases short and J 4 bases short, with 13 bases between. This CDR3 has 13 residues. From germline, CDR1 is MNHNS and CDR2 SASEGT. CDR3 protein: CASWGLGADTQYF. CDR3 bases: TGTGCCAGCTGGGGGCTAGGCGCAGATACGCAGTATTTT.

This clonotype was found many times. The chain uses TRBV5-1 and TRBJ2-2; D is perhaps TRBD2 (6 bases). This CDR3 region has 14 residues. Trimming took 2 bases from V and 2 from J, leaving 7 bases between them. Germline V gene data show CDR1 as SGHRS and CDR2 as YFSETQ. The CDR3 nucleotides are TGCGCCAGCAGCTTAGGGACTAACACCGGGGAGCTGTTTTTT. This encodes CASSLGTNTGELFF.

V gene TRBV6-1 combines with J gene TRBJ1-2; 8 nucleotides line up with TRBD1. The CDR3 totals 13 residues. Germline V gene sequence: CDR1 MNHNS, CDR2 SASEGT. V dropped 7 bases and J dropped 8; count of bases not matched to a gene: 9. Written as DNA, the CDR3 is TGTGCCAGCATGGCGGACAGGGTCGGCGGCTACACCTTC. This sequence encodes CASMADRVGGYTF.

This chain connects TRBV7-8 to TRBJ2-2, with D perhaps being TRBD1 or TRBD2 (6 bases each). The CDR3 runs to 18 residues. Trimming took 3 bases from V and 4 from J, leaving 21 bases between them. Germline assignment: CDR1 SGHVS and CDR2 FQNEAQ. DNA of the CDR3: TGTGCCAGCAGCTTTTTTTGGAACAGGGAGGACGGCACCGGGGAGCTGTTTTTT. It codes for CASSFFWNREDGTGELFF.

The chain links TRBV4-3 to TRBJ2-1; D not certain. The V gene lost 0 bases and the J gene lost 6 bases, with 18 bases spanning the gap. The length of the CDR3 is 17 residues. Per germline, CDR1 LGHNA and CDR2 YSLEER. The CDR3 DNA reads TGCGCCAGCAGCCAAGAGGTGATGGGCCCGGCGTCCAATGAGCAGTTCTTC. Amino acid sequence: CASSQEVMGPASNEQFF.

The chain joins TRBV7-9 to TRBJ2-6; D is possibly TRBD2 (6 bases). Germline values: CDR1 SEHNR, CDR2 FQNEAQ (reference sequence). The CDR3 length is 15 residues. V lost 5 bases to trimming and J lost 1 base, with 9 bases between them. The CDR3 sequence: CASSRGESGANVLTF. DNA of the CDR3: TGTGCCAGCAGCCGCGGGGAGTCTGGGGCCAACGTCCTGACTTTC. The entire variable domain, with the rest obtained from reference TRBV7-9 and TRBJ2-6, is as follows: DTGVSQNPRHKITKRGQNVTFRCDPISEHNRLYWYRQTLGQGPEFLTYFQNEAQLEKSRLLSDRFSAERPKGSFSTLEIQRTEQGDSAMYLCASSRGESGANVLTFGAGSRLTVL.

In nucleotides, the CDR3 is TGCGCCAGCAGCTTGGCAGGAAACGGGGAGCTGTTTTTT. As protein: CASSLAGNGELFF. The J gene is TRBJ2-2, the V gene TRBV5-1; D is unclear. The CDR3 is 13 amino acids. CDR1 and CDR2 (germline): SGHRS, YFSETQ. The V gene lost 0 bases and the J gene lost 7 bases, with 7 bases spanning the gap.

In this sample, this clonotype turned up a few times. This rearrangement joins TRBV25-1 to TRBJ1-1; 7 nucleotides agree with TRBD1. The trim removed 0 bases at V and 7 bases at J, leaving 8 bases unmatched. The CDR3 covers 15 residues. The V gene's germline CDR1 is MGHDK and CDR2 SYGVNS. This CDR3 reads CASSEYGGQAREAFF. DNA of the CDR3: TGTGCCAGCAGTGAATATGGAGGACAGGCGCGTGAAGCTTTCTTT. Together with reference TRBV25-1 and TRBJ1-1, the CDR3 gives the full variable domain: EADIYQTPRYLVIGTGKKITLECSQTMGHDKMYWYQQDPGMELHLIHYSYGVNSTEKGDLSSESTVSRIRTEHFPLTLESARPSHTSQYLCASSEYGGQAREAFFGQGTRLTVV.

At least ten counts were recorded for this clonotype. The chain combines TRBV5-6 with TRBJ1-2; the D gene is possibly TRBD1 (6 bases). Trimming left V 2 bases short and J 2 bases short, with 7 bases between. Germline CDR1 and CDR2: SGHDT and YYEEEE. The CDR3 runs to 13 residues. The CDR3 region has the DNA TGTGCCAGCAGCTTAGGGGGAAACTATGGCTACACCTTC. Its translation: CASSLGGNYGYTF.

This clonotype was detected a few times. The CDR3 here is CASSLQIGELFF. Here the CDR3 DNA reads TGTGCCAGTAGTCTTCAAATCGGGGAGCTGTTTTTT. The V and J genes are TRBV19 and TRBJ2-2; D gene unclear. The CDR3 runs 12 residues. Germline V gene data show CDR1 as LNHDA and CDR2 as SQIVND (reference sequence). Trimming stripped 5 bases from V and 7 bases from J, with 8 bases between.

This clonotype was seen more than once but under ten times. The chain employs TRBV6-2 or TRBV6-3 and TRBJ2-6; TRBD1 matches 7 bases. V lost 6 bases to trimming and J lost 2 bases; unmatched junction nucleotides: 16. Germline V lookup: CDR1 MNHEY, CDR2 SVGEGT. The CDR3 covers 19 residues. DNA of the CDR3: TGTGCCAGCAGCTCCGCGACTCGACAGGGTTTCCCTGGGGCCAACGTCCTGACTTTC. Its protein is CASSSATRQGFPGANVLTF.

The chain combines TRBV5-5 with TRBJ2-2, with 13 positions matching TRBD2. The ends lost 4 bases at V and 7 bases at J; junction bases unmatched: 7. The germline gives CDR1 SGHKS, CDR2 YYEKEE (reference sequence). There are 16 residues in the CDR3. The CDR3, as DNA: TGTGCCAGCAGCCTCGGACTAGCGGGGGTGATCGGGGAGCTGTTTTTT. Translating gives CASSLGLAGVIGELFF.

This clonotype turned up a few times. The chain employs TRBV18 and TRBJ2-7; no firm D call. The CDR3 is 13 amino acids. CDR1 is KGHSH, CDR2 LQKENI, per germline. In DNA form, the CDR3 reads TGTGCCAGCTCACCGGGGTTCCGTGAGGTCCTGGTCGTC. This encodes CASSPGFREVLVV.

This clonotype was seen only a few times. The chain links TRBV7-2 to TRBJ2-5; D may match TRBD1 or TRBD2 (6 bases each). The CDR3 is 14 residues long. Germline CDR1 is SGHTA and CDR2 is FQGNSA. V lost 5 bases and J lost 7, with 17 bases in between. The CDR3 DNA is TGTGCCAGCAGCCCCCGGGCACAGGGAGGGACCCAGTACTTC. It encodes CASSPRAQGGTQYF. The full variable domain, rest sourced from reference TRBV7-2 and TRBJ2-5, is GAGVSQSPSNKVTEKGKDVELRCDPISGHTALYWYRQSLGQGLEFLIYFQGNSAPDKSGLPSDRFSAERTGGSVSTLTIQRTQQEDSAVYLCASSPRAQGGTQYFGPGTRLLVL.

This clonotype was seen a handful of times. The chain uses TRBV5-1 and TRBJ2-1; perhaps D is TRBD1 or TRBD2 (5 bases each). CDR3 length: 17 amino acids. Germline V gene sequence: CDR1 SGHRS, CDR2 YFSETQ. V lost 4 bases to trimming and J lost 7 bases, with 24 bases between them. The chain's CDR3 is CASSPDPGRARQNEQFF. The DNA for the CDR3 is TGCGCCAGCAGCCCCGATCCGGGGCGGGCAAGGCAGAATGAGCAGTTCTTC.